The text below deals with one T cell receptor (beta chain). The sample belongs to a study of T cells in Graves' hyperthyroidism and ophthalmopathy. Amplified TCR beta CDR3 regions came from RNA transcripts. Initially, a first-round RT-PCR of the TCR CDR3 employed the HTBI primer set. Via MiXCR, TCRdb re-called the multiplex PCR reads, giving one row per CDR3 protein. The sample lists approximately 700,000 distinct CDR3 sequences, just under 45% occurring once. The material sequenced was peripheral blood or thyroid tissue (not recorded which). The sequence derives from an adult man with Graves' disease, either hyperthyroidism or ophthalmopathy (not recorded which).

The CDR3 coding sequence is TGTGCCAGCAGCTTCCGGGACAGGCAGAATTCACCCCTCCACTTT. Translated: CASSFRDRQNSPLHF. The genes are TRBV7-8 and TRBJ1-6; TRBD1 agrees at 8 bases. Losses at the gene ends were 3 bases for V and 7 bases for J; bases not matched to a gene: 5. Germline V gene data show CDR1 as SGHVS and CDR2 as FQNEAQ. This CDR3 has 15 amino acids.